The clone carrying this T cell receptor (beta chain) was observed a handful of times. The entry originates in a study of identical twins. V lost 1 base, J lost 1 base, and 5 bases stayed unmatched. The CDR3 has 16 residues. The V gene's germline CDR1 is KGHSH and CDR2 LQKENI. The cDNA had a unique molecular identifier and a template-switch universal primer site. One entry per CDR3 protein results from TCRdb running MiXCR on the 5' RACE reads. In the table there are 650,000 to 800,000 distinct CDR3 sequences, 8% to 9% of which are singletons. These same records also appear under a second study, on yellow fever vaccine responses in identical twins.

The chain recombines TRBV18 with TRBJ2-5; TRBD2 matches at 8 bases. The sequence came from a woman aged 18-35 years in good health. Sequenced material: PBMCs. CDR3 nucleotides: TGTGCCAGCTCACCACTGCGGGAGGCTCCCCAAGAGACCCAGTACTTC. Translated: CASSPLREAPQETQYF.